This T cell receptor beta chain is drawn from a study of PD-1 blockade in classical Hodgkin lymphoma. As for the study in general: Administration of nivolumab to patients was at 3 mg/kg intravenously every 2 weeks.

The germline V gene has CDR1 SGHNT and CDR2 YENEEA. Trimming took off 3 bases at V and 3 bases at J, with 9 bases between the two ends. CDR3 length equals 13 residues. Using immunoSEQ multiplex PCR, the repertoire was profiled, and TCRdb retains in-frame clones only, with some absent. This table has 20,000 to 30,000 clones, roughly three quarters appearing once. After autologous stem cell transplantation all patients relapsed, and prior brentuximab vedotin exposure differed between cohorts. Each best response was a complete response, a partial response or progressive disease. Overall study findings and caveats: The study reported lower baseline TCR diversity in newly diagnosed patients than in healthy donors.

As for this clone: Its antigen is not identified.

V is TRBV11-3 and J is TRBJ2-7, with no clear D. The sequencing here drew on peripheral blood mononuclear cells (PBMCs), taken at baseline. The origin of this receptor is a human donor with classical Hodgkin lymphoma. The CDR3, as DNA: TGTGCCAGCAGCTTTGGACCTCTCTACGAGCAGTACTTC. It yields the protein CASSFGPLYEQYF.